A single sample gave rise to the 7 T cell receptor beta chains below, sequenced in a study of cytomegalovirus exposure and HLA in healthy donors. The PCR had 60 Vbeta and 13 Jbeta primers. The protocol was immunoSEQ multiplex PCR, while the TCRdb copy is restricted to in-frame clones and leaves out a portion. The repertoire holds around 180,000 clones, with about four fifths as singletons. Sequencing was carried out using PBMCs. Every receptor here comes from a woman in her forties or fifties in good health and CMV-seronegative.

DNA for the CDR3: TGCAGCGTTCTCTGGGACAGGGCCTCCTATGGCTACACCTTC. Its protein product is CSVLWDRASYGYTF. V is TRBV29-1 and J is TRBJ1-2, with TRBD1 matching 9 bases. The germline V gene has CDR1 SQVTM and CDR2 ANQGSEA. This CDR3 comprises 14 residues. V was pared by 5 bases and J by 4 bases, with 8 bases of the junction left unmatched. Drawing the rest from reference TRBV29-1 and TRBJ1-2, the complete variable domain is SAVISQKPSRDICQRGTSLTIQCQVDSQVTMMFWYRQQPGQSLTLIATANQGSEATYESGFVIDKFPISRPNLTFSTLTVSNMSPEDSSIYLCSVLWDRASYGYTFGSGTRLTVV.

The chain joins TRBV27 to TRBJ2-7; 8 bases line up with TRBD1. After removal of 8 bases from V and 2 bases from J, the junction contained 14 bases not matched to a gene. Germline V gives CDR1 MNHEY, CDR2 SMNVEV (reference sequence). The CDR3 is 16 residues long. This CDR3 reads CASYRRTGTGTYEQYF. DNA for the CDR3: TGTGCCAGCTACAGACGTACCGGGACAGGTACCTACGAGCAGTACTTC.

V usage is TRBV7-9 and J usage is TRBJ1-2; possibly TRBD1 for D (6 bases). The CDR3 length is 14 residues. The germline CDR1 and CDR2 sequences are SEHNR and FQNEAQ (reference sequence). V was pared by 1 base and J by 3 bases, with 9 bases between. CDR3 DNA sequence: TGTGCCAGCAGCTTAGAGCAGGGGTACTATGGCTACACCTTC. Its translation: CASSLEQGYYGYTF.

The gene calls are TRBV6-6 and TRBJ2-7, with 10 bases identical to TRBD1. Germline V lookup: CDR1 MNHNY, CDR2 SVGAGI (reference sequence). After removal of 8 bases from V and 5 bases from J, the junction contained 12 bases not matched to a gene. CDR3 size: 15 residues. This CDR3 is CASETWGTGVDEQYF. The DNA for the CDR3 is TGTGCCAGCGAGACATGGGGGACAGGGGTCGACGAGCAGTACTTC.

The chain is built from TRBV7-2 and TRBJ2-7, with 8 bases aligning to TRBD1. Germline CDR1 and CDR2: SGHTA and FQGNSA. J gave up 2 bases and V 8 bases, and 2 bases lay outside the gene matches. The CDR3 consists of 12 residues. The CDR3 reads CASWDRPYEQYF. CDR3 bases: TGTGCCAGCTGGGACAGGCCCTACGAGCAGTACTTC.

J is TRBJ1-6 and V is TRBV11-2, with a tentative D call TRBD1 (6 bases). Germline lookup yields CDR1 SGHAT and CDR2 FQNNGV. The V gene lost 6 bases and the J gene lost 6 bases, with 15 bases spanning the gap. The CDR3 runs to 15 residues. CDR3 amino acids: CASRHGQRRNSPLHF. The DNA for the CDR3 is TGTGCCAGCAGACACGGACAGCGCCGTAATTCACCCCTCCACTTT.

This clone was detected only once. The chain joins TRBV27 to TRBJ2-7; TRBD2 matches 8 bases. V was pared by 5 bases and J by 4 bases, with 13 bases of the junction left unmatched. The CDR3 is 16 residues long. The V gene's germline CDR1 is MNHEY and CDR2 SMNVEV (reference sequence). CDR3 nucleotides: TGTGCCAGCAGTCCCCGCCCTCCGGGAGGGGGATACGAGCAGTACTTC. It specifies CASSPRPPGGGYEQYF.